This TCR beta chain was retrieved from a study of blood T cell repertoires in COVID-19. About the study: There were acute and convalescent COVID-19 samples, and they came from the United States, Italy and Spain. Sources were T cells, B-cell-depleted T cells, or PBMCs; the material itself was cDNA or gDNA.

Authors' processing steps: Nucleated cell counts were estimated from reference gene primer amplification. The protocol was immunoSEQ multiplex PCR, while the TCRdb copy is restricted to in-frame clones and leaves out a portion. That table gives V, J and clone size, and the DNA gave D and trimming. This table has more than 100,000 clones, around 87% appearing once. The germline V gene has CDR1 MNHNS and CDR2 SASEGT. V was shortened by 2 bases and J by 4 bases, with 11 bases between the two germline ends. The CDR3 extends over 14 amino acids. V and J are TRBV6-1 and TRBJ1-1; no definite D call. The receptor comes from a woman aged 55 to 70 with acute or convalescent COVID-19. The sample was peripheral blood. CDR3 protein: CASSETPRRTEAFF. CDR3 nucleotides: TGTGCCAGCAGTGAAACCCCCAGGCGCACTGAAGCTTTCTTT.